Presented here are 22 T cell receptor beta chains from one specimen sequenced in a study of identical twins (dated by TCRdb to 2016 to 2018). Library prep was done by 5' RACE. The run used an Illumina HiSeq 2000. TCRdb passed the public sequencing reads through fastp at Q25 and MiXCR, retaining productive beta sequences. Rows with a matching CDR3 protein are joined into one entry that keeps the most common DNA and genes. The sample has around 340,000 distinct CDR3 sequences on record, 9% to 10% of them singletons. Approximately 9.3% of the sample is held by the ten biggest clonotypes. Sequenced: naive T cells sorted from blood. What the cell subset or site label conveys for this sample: cells isolated with a human naive T-cell isolation kit. Every receptor here comes from a woman in her fifties or sixties in good health.

This clonotype was counted ten times or more. The rearrangement joins TRBV7-9 to TRBJ1-1; the D gene is possibly TRBD1 (5 bases). The CDR3 contains 15 residues. Germline V gives CDR1 SEHNR, CDR2 FQNEAQ (reference sequence). The V end was cut by 5 bases, the J end by 1 base, with 14 bases between. DNA of the CDR3: TGTGCCAGCAGCCACGAGATGGGGGAGAACACTGAAGCTTTCTTT. Translating it yields CASSHEMGENTEAFF.

This clonotype was counted many times. This chain uses TRBV5-1 with TRBJ2-2; possibly TRBD2 for D (6 bases). Germline loops: CDR1 SGHRS, CDR2 YFSETQ. This CDR3 spans 15 amino acids. The V end was cut by 0 bases, the J end by 4 bases, with 10 bases between. The CDR3 spells CASSLVEGSTGELFF. CDR3 nucleotides: TGCGCCAGCAGCTTGGTGGAGGGCTCCACCGGGGAGCTGTTTTTT.

This chain joins TRBV12-3 or TRBV12-4 and TRBJ2-7; 14 bases fit TRBD2. This CDR3 spans 16 amino acids. The trim removed 6 bases at V and 2 bases at J, leaving 6 bases unmatched. The CDR3 nucleotides read TGTGCCAGCAGCTCGGGACTAGCGGGAGTCGCCTACGAGCAGTACTTC. The encoded protein is CASSSGLAGVAYEQYF.

This clonotype was seen at least ten times. The V gene is TRBV6-5, the J gene TRBJ1-5, with TRBD1 identical over 8 bases. Germline trimming cut 2 bases from V and 1 base from J; bases unmatched to any gene: 10. The CDR3 is 18 amino acids. Per the germline V gene, CDR1 is MNHEY and CDR2 is SVGAGI. This CDR3 is CASSYTPPGGWSNQPQHF. For the CDR3, the DNA is TGTGCCAGCAGTTACACCCCTCCAGGGGGCTGGAGCAATCAGCCCCAGCATTTT.

The chain has TRBV12-3 or TRBV12-4 and TRBJ1-5; possible D gene TRBD1, 5 bases. Between the trimmed V and J ends, which lost 3 bases and 8 bases, there was a span of 23 bases. CDR3 length: 17 amino acids. The CDR3 nucleotides read TGTGCCAGCAGTTTCCGACCGTCGAAGAGGGGTTATGAGCCCCAGCATTTT. Amino acid sequence: CASSFRPSKRGYEPQHF.

Ten or more counts support this clonotype. The chain employs TRBV6-2 or TRBV6-3 and TRBJ2-2, with D perhaps assigned TRBD1 or TRBD2 (5 bases each). This CDR3 is 17 amino acids long. The ends were cut back, 2 bases at V and 1 base at J, with 14 bases in the middle. From germline, CDR1 is MNHEY and CDR2 SVGEGT. CDR3 region: CASSYAWGYGNTGELFF. CDR3 DNA: TGTGCCAGCAGTTACGCCTGGGGGTACGGGAACACCGGGGAGCTGTTTTTT.

In its sample, this clonotype was seen a few times. The rearrangement links TRBV12-3 or TRBV12-4 to TRBJ2-2; 7 bases align to TRBD1. The trim removed 5 bases at V and 7 bases at J, leaving 13 bases unmatched. The CDR3 covers 16 residues. For the CDR3, the DNA is TGTGCCAGCAGTCCTAGAATAGGGGGCTCGGACGGGGAGCTGTTTTTT. Protein: CASSPRIGGSDGELFF.

This clonotype was recorded many times. The rearrangement joins TRBV3-1 to TRBJ2-2; D not certain. The germline V and J ends were trimmed by 3 bases and 3 bases, with 26 bases remaining between them. Germline V CDR1 and CDR2: LGHDT, YNNKEL (reference sequence). The CDR3 extends over 20 amino acids. The CDR3 DNA follows: TGTGCCAGCAGCCATCGAACCACCCTCCCTCCCCCGGGCTACACCGGGGAGCTGTTTTTT. It specifies CASSHRTTLPPPGYTGELFF.

This clonotype was counted a few times. This rearrangement joins TRBV9 to TRBJ2-1; the D gene is possibly TRBD1 (6 bases). The CDR3 spans 17 residues. V lost 2 bases and J lost 3, with 18 bases in between. Germline V gene lookup returns CDR1 SGDLS and CDR2 YYNGEE. CDR3 in DNA: TGTGCCAGCAGCGTCACCAGGGACACCCCCCTCTACAATGAGCAGTTCTTC. Translating gives CASSVTRDTPLYNEQFF.

The chain carries TRBV18 and TRBJ1-1; 7 bases line up with TRBD1. Trimming removed 3 bases from V and 4 bases from J; junction bases left unmatched: 5. The CDR3 runs 14 residues. Germline-derived CDR1 and CDR2 are KGHSH and LQKENI. The CDR3 loop is CASSPKQGTTEAFF. In DNA form, the CDR3 reads TGTGCCAGCTCACCGAAACAGGGGACCACTGAAGCTTTCTTT.

The genes are TRBV24-1 and TRBJ2-1; 7 nucleotides line up with TRBD2. The trim removed 12 bases at V and 5 bases at J, leaving 9 bases unmatched. CDR1 and CDR2 (germline): KGHDR, SFDVKD. This CDR3 contains 13 residues. CDR3 amino acids: CAVGGGEDNEQFF. The CDR3 bases are TGTGCCGTCGGGGGAGGGGAAGACAATGAGCAGTTCTTC.

This clonotype occurred many times. The chain is built from TRBV7-9 and TRBJ1-3, with TRBD1 matching 8 bases. There are 15 residues in the CDR3. Germline CDR1 SEHNR, CDR2 FQNEAQ (reference sequence). Losses at the gene ends were 5 bases for V and 4 bases for J; bases not matched to a gene: 7. The CDR3 DNA reads as TGTGCCAGCAGCCCTCAGGGGGCGCCAGGAAACACCATATATTTT. As protein: CASSPQGAPGNTIYF.

This clonotype was detected many times. V gene TRBV24-1 combines with J gene TRBJ2-3; no clear D. This CDR3 is built from 12 residues. V was shortened by 7 bases and J by 6 bases, with 10 bases between the two germline ends. Per the germline V gene, CDR1 is KGHDR and CDR2 is SFDVKD. DNA of the CDR3: TGTGCCACCAGCTTGGGAACGGATACGCAGTATTTT. Encoded protein: CATSLGTDTQYF.

This clonotype has at least ten counts. This rearrangement joins TRBV4-1 to TRBJ1-1, with D tentatively TRBD1 (5 bases). CDR1 MGHRA and CDR2 YSYEKL come from the germline V gene. The CDR3 is 13 amino acids. V lost 6 bases to trimming and J lost 4 bases, with 12 bases between them. CDR3 region: CASSRGVGTEAFF. For the CDR3, the DNA is TGCGCCAGCAGTCGAGGGGTGGGCACTGAAGCTTTCTTT.

This clonotype came up many times. V usage is TRBV7-8 and J usage is TRBJ1-4, with D possibly being TRBD1 (6 bases). Trimming removed 5 bases from V and 8 bases from J, with 24 bases in between. The CDR3 is 17 residues long. Germline V lookup: CDR1 SGHVS, CDR2 FQNEAQ. CDR3 bases: TGTGCCAGCAGCCATAGGGGGATGAACTGGAGGGGAGAAAAACTGTTTTTT. It specifies CASSHRGMNWRGEKLFF.

The chain carries TRBV7-2 and TRBJ2-1; 13 nucleotides agree with TRBD2. The germline gives CDR1 SGHTA, CDR2 FQGNSA. Trimming cost V 2 bases and J 7 bases; bases outside gene matches: 11. The CDR3 has 18 residues. DNA for the CDR3: TGTGCCAGCAGCTTAAGGGGACTAGCGGGATCGGTGCAGAATGAGCAGTTCTTC. Encoded protein: CASSLRGLAGSVQNEQFF. Based on the CDR3 plus reference TRBV7-2 and TRBJ2-1, the full variable domain is GAGVSQSPSNKVTEKGKDVELRCDPISGHTALYWYRQSLGQGLEFLIYFQGNSAPDKSGLPSDRFSAERTGGSVSTLTIQRTQQEDSAVYLCASSLRGLAGSVQNEQFFGPGTRLTVL.

The chain carries TRBV7-9 and TRBJ1-1; 9 positions agree with TRBD1. The CDR3 runs to 18 residues. Germline V CDR1 and CDR2: SEHNR, FQNEAQ (reference sequence). Trimming took 4 bases from V and 0 from J; bases not matched to a gene: 12. In DNA form, the CDR3 reads TGTGCCAGCAGCTCCTCCCGGACAGGGGATTTAATGAACACTGAAGCTTTCTTT. The encoded protein is CASSSSRTGDLMNTEAFF.

J is TRBJ1-1 and V is TRBV19, with D perhaps TRBD1 (5 bases). The CDR3 runs to 15 residues. Trimming pared 2 bases from V and 0 bases from J, leaving 10 bases between. Per germline, CDR1 LNHDA and CDR2 SQIVND (reference sequence). CDR3 loop: CASSILRQMNTEAFF. The CDR3 DNA sequence: TGTGCCAGTAGTATACTACGACAGATGAACACTGAAGCTTTCTTT.

This clonotype was seen only a few times. This chain connects TRBV6-5 to TRBJ1-1; D gene unclear. The CDR3 length is 15 residues. Germline values: CDR1 MNHEY, CDR2 SVGAGI. Trimming stripped 4 bases from V and 0 bases from J, with 12 bases between. CDR3 nucleotide sequence: TGTGCCAGCAGTTCTGCGGCCGGGGTGAACACTGAAGCTTTCTTT. It translates to CASSSAAGVNTEAFF.

This clonotype appeared a few times. The chain employs TRBV2 and TRBJ2-3, with D hard to call. CDR1 and CDR2 (germline): SNHLY, FYNNEI. The V end lost 2 bases, the J end lost 3 bases, and 15 bases lay between the germline ends. The CDR3 spans 16 residues. The CDR3 bases are TGTGCCAGCAGTGAATTTGCTAGAATAGTTACAGATACGCAGTATTTT. Translation gives CASSEFARIVTDTQYF.

This clonotype showed up just a few times. The chain recombines TRBV6-6 with TRBJ1-2; tentatively, D is TRBD1 (5 bases). V lost 5 bases to trimming and J lost 8 bases, with 12 bases between them. The CDR3 loop spans 12 amino acids. Germline V CDR1 and CDR2: MNHNY, SVGAGI (reference sequence). The CDR3 DNA is TGTGCCAGCAGTCCAGGGCCTGAGGGCTACACCTTC. The encoded protein is CASSPGPEGYTF.

This sequence joins TRBV27 and TRBJ1-5; weak D call: TRBD1 (5 bases). CDR1 and CDR2 (germline): MNHEY, SMNVEV (reference sequence). Deletions cut 0 bases from V and 1 base from J, with 10 bases between. CDR3 length: 16 amino acids. This chain's CDR3 is CASSLSQGRSNQPQHF. In nucleotides, the CDR3 is TGTGCCAGCAGTTTATCCCAGGGACGGAGCAATCAGCCCCAGCATTTT.